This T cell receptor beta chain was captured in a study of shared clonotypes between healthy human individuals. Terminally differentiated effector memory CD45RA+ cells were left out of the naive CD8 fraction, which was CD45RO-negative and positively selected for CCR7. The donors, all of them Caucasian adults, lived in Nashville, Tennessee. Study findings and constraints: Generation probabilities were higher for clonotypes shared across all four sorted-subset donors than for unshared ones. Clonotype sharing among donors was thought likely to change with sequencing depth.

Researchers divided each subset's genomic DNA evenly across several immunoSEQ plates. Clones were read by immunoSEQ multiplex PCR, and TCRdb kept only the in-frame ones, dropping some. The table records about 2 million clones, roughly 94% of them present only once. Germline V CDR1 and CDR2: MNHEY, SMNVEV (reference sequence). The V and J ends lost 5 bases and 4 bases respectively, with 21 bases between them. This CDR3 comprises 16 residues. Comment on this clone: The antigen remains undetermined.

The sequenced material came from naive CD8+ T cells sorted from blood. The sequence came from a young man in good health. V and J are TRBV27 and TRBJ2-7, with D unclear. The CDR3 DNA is TGTGCCAGCAGTGTTCTAGGAGCCCGAGCCTTTTACGAGCAGTACTTC. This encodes CASSVLGARAFYEQYF.